Listed here are 23 T cell receptor beta chains from one sample, sequenced in a study of T cell changes during pregnancy in multiple sclerosis. Here immunoSEQ multiplex PCR was the method, and the copy in TCRdb shows in-frame clones only, minus some. The table has about 67,000 clones, about 91% seen once; the top ten hold more than 1.1%. Sample: peripheral blood, taken after pregnancy. These receptors all stem from a female donor with multiple sclerosis, enrolled in a pregnancy study.

Note on this clone: This sample also contains other DNA sequences that code for the same CDR3. The chain is built from TRBV5-1 and TRBJ2-7; 12 bases align to TRBD2. The CDR3 extends over 14 amino acids. Losses at the gene ends were 4 bases for V and 5 bases for J; bases not matched to a gene: 4. Germline V lookup: CDR1 SGHRS, CDR2 YFSETQ. The DNA of the CDR3 is TGCGCCAGCAGCGTGACTAGCGGGAGCCACGAGCAGTACTTC. Protein: CASSVTSGSHEQYF.

The V call is TRBV5-8, the J call TRBJ2-5, with D possibly being TRBD2 (5 bases). CDR1 is SGHTS, CDR2 YDEGEE, per germline. The CDR3 is 15 residues long. With 0 bases removed from V and 2 bases from J, the gap between germline ends came to 11 bases. CDR3 loop: CASSLGESGQETQYF. CDR3 nucleotide sequence: TGTGCCAGCAGCTTGGGGGAGTCGGGGCAAGAGACCCAGTACTTC. Full variable domain (remainder filled in from reference TRBV5-8 and TRBJ2-5): EAGVTQSPTHLIKTRGQQATLRCSPISGHTSVYWYQQALGLGLQFLLWYDEGEERNRGNFPPRFSGRQFPNYSSELNVNALELEDSALYLCASSLGESGQETQYFGPGTRLLVL.

V gene TRBV9 combines with J gene TRBJ2-1, with 10 positions matching TRBD2. CDR3 length equals 15 residues. The junction had 5 bases not matched to a gene; V was cut back by 3 bases and J by 5 bases. Germline CDR1 reads SGDLS; CDR2 reads YYNGEE. The DNA for the CDR3 is TGTGCCAGCAGCGCCGGGACTAGCGCCAACAATGAGCAGTTCTTC. Translation: CASSAGTSANNEQFF.

V gene TRBV5-4 combines with J gene TRBJ1-2; TRBD1 agrees at 10 bases. The CDR3 is 13 residues long. In germline, CDR1 is SGHNT, CDR2 YYREEE (reference sequence). Losses at the gene ends were 4 bases for V and 6 bases for J; bases not matched to a gene: 3. The CDR3, as DNA: TGTGCCAGCAGCGCTGACAGGGGGCATGGCTACACCTTC. Translating it yields CASSADRGHGYTF.

This clone was detected only once. V usage is TRBV9 and J usage is TRBJ1-1; no reliable D call. The V gene lost 4 bases and the J gene lost 0 bases, with 16 bases spanning the gap. The germline gives CDR1 SGDLS, CDR2 YYNGEE. This CDR3 is 16 amino acids long. CDR3 sequence reads: CASSPRGGEVNTEAFF. CDR3 sequence (DNA): TGTGCCAGCAGCCCACGGGGTGGAGAGGTGAACACTGAAGCTTTCTTT.

This sequence joins TRBV10-1 and TRBJ2-7; D may be TRBD1 (6 bases). The CDR3 totals 14 residues. V was cut by 3 bases and J by 6 bases, with 15 bases left in between. The germline V gene encodes CDR1 WNHNN and CDR2 SYGVQD (reference sequence). The CDR3 nucleotides read TGCGCCAGCAGTGATCGGACAGACTTGGGCGAGCAGTACTTC. Its protein is CASSDRTDLGEQYF.

The chain recombines TRBV10-3 with TRBJ2-5; 10 bases are shared with TRBD1. The junction had 3 bases not matched to a gene; V was cut back by 4 bases and J by 4 bases. Germline assignment: CDR1 ENHRY and CDR2 SYGVKD. This CDR3 is 14 amino acids long. The CDR3 nucleotides read TGTGCCATCAGTGCAGACAGGGGGCGAGAGACCCAGTACTTC. This encodes CAISADRGRETQYF.

V is TRBV5-1 and J is TRBJ2-5; 7 bases are a match to TRBD2. Germline CDR1 reads SGHRS; CDR2 reads YFSETQ. The CDR3 covers 15 residues. V was pared by 3 bases and J by 2 bases, with 7 bases of the junction left unmatched. Written as DNA, the CDR3 is TGCGCCAGCAGCTCGGGGACTAAATTTCAAGAGACCCAGTACTTC. Protein sequence: CASSSGTKFQETQYF.

This chain links TRBV2 with TRBJ2-1; unclear D gene. Germline V gene lookup returns CDR1 SNHLY and CDR2 FYNNEI. V lost 4 bases and J 0 bases, leaving 10 bases between the germline ends. The CDR3 totals 15 residues. CDR3 loop: CASSAQRSSYNEQFF. CDR3 in DNA: TGTGCCAGCAGTGCCCAGCGAAGCTCCTACAATGAGCAGTTCTTC. Based on the CDR3 plus reference TRBV2 and TRBJ2-1, the full variable domain is EPEVTQTPSHQVTQMGQEVILRCVPISNHLYFYWYRQILGQKVEFLVSFYNNEISEKSEIFDDQFSVERPDGSNFTLKIRSTKLEDSAMYFCASSAQRSSYNEQFFGPGTRLTVL.

This clone is a singleton in its sample. This chain joins TRBV9 and TRBJ2-7; possibly TRBD1 for D (5 bases). V was pared by 4 bases and J by 7 bases, with 15 bases between. CDR3 length: 13 amino acids. In germline, CDR1 is SGDLS, CDR2 YYNGEE. CDR3 protein: CASSPRLRQEQYF. CDR3 coding DNA: TGTGCCAGCAGCCCAAGACTCCGACAGGAGCAGTACTTC.

This chain joins TRBV7-9 and TRBJ1-2; D is perhaps TRBD1 (6 bases). From germline, CDR1 is SEHNR and CDR2 FQNEAQ (reference sequence). Trimming shortened V by 1 base and J by 4 bases, and 10 bases separated the two germline ends. The CDR3 runs 14 residues. The CDR3 bases are TGTGCCAGCAGCTTAGAAGCAGGGGCCTATGGCTACACCTTC. It encodes CASSLEAGAYGYTF.

The chain employs TRBV6-5 and TRBJ2-1; D is possibly TRBD2 (5 bases). The germline V and J ends were trimmed by 4 bases and 0 bases, with 13 bases remaining between them. The CDR3 is 16 amino acids. Germline lookup yields CDR1 MNHEY and CDR2 SVGAGI. This CDR3 reads CASSSTGSSSYNEQFF. The CDR3 DNA sequence: TGTGCCAGCAGTTCGACGGGGAGCAGCTCCTACAATGAGCAGTTCTTC.

The chain is built from TRBV7-9 and TRBJ1-4; 8 bases fit TRBD1. Losses at the gene ends were 4 bases for V and 5 bases for J; bases not matched to a gene: 3. The CDR3 spans 14 residues. The germline V gene has CDR1 SEHNR and CDR2 FQNEAQ (reference sequence). The CDR3 here is CASSWTGINEKLFF. The CDR3 DNA is TGTGCCAGCAGCTGGACAGGGATCAATGAAAAACTGTTTTTT.

V usage is TRBV7-9 and J usage is TRBJ1-4, with TRBD1 as a possible D gene (6 bases). The CDR3 has 17 amino acids. Trimming pared 6 bases from V and 1 base from J, leaving 18 bases between. Germline V gives CDR1 SEHNR, CDR2 FQNEAQ (reference sequence). The DNA of the CDR3 is TGTGCCAGCAGTTCAGGACAGCCCGGTGGAACTAATGAAAAACTGTTTTTT. It translates to CASSSGQPGGTNEKLFF.

The chain combines TRBV23-1 with TRBJ2-2, with 8 positions matching TRBD2. TRBV23-1 has ORF status, its function being uncertain. The CDR3 has 18 amino acids. V shed 4 bases, J shed 1 base, and the junction held 11 bases outside the gene matches. Here the CDR3 DNA reads TGCGCCAGCAGTCTCCCGGGAGGGCTACCTATGAACACCGGGGAGCTGTTTTTT. This encodes CASSLPGGLPMNTGELFF.

The genes are TRBV6-5 and TRBJ1-1; 8 nucleotides align to TRBD1. The germline V gene has CDR1 MNHEY and CDR2 SVGAGI. V lost 6 bases, J lost 1 base, and 4 bases stayed unmatched. The CDR3 totals 14 residues. CDR3 loop: CASRTTGGNTEAFF. CDR3 bases: TGTGCCAGCAGAACAACAGGGGGGAACACTGAAGCTTTCTTT.

The CDR3 coding sequence is TGTGCCAGCGGGTCCGGGAGAATGAACACTGAAGCTTTCTTT. Its translation: CASGSGRMNTEAFF. The V call is TRBV27, the J call TRBJ1-1; D is unclear. This CDR3 has 14 residues. Looked up from germline, CDR1 is MNHEY and CDR2 is SMNVEV (reference sequence). Deletions cut 8 bases from V and 0 bases from J, with 13 bases between.

The chain joins TRBV7-2 to TRBJ2-7; 13 bases match TRBD2. The J segment lost 6 bases and the V segment lost 5 bases, leaving 7 bases of the junction unmatched. The CDR3 runs 15 residues. Germline CDR1 SGHTA, CDR2 FQGNSA. CDR3 in DNA: TGTGCCAGCAGCCGCGGACTAGCGGGAGCGTCCGAGCAGTACTTC. It yields the protein CASSRGLAGASEQYF.

The CDR3: CASSELAGRTGTQYF. The CDR3 DNA sequence: TGTGCCAGCAGTGAATTAGCGGGCAGAACAGGGACCCAGTACTTC. The V gene is TRBV2, the J gene TRBJ2-5; 7 bases align to TRBD2. CDR3 size: 15 residues. Trimming cost V 2 bases and J 7 bases; bases outside gene matches: 10. CDR1 is SNHLY, CDR2 FYNNEI, per germline.

This clone was recorded a few times. The chain has TRBV7-3 and TRBJ2-3, with TRBD2 matching over 10 bases. CDR1 and CDR2 from the germline V gene are SGHTA and FQGTGA. The CDR3 length is 16 residues. Germline trimming cut 5 bases from V and 2 bases from J; bases unmatched to any gene: 7. The CDR3, as DNA: TGTGCCAGCAGCACCCGACTAGCGGGTGTCACAGATACGCAGTATTTT. Its protein is CASSTRLAGVTDTQYF. The variable domain in full, with the rest retrieved from reference TRBV7-3 and TRBJ2-3, is GAGVSQTPSNKVTEKGKYVELRCDPISGHTALYWYRQSLGQGPEFLIYFQGTGAADDSGLPNDRFFAVRPEGSVSTLKIQRTERGDSAVYLCASSTRLAGVTDTQYFGPGTRLTVL.

The J gene is TRBJ1-2, the V gene TRBV14; a weak D match, TRBD1 (5 bases). Per the germline V gene, CDR1 is SGHDN and CDR2 is FVKESK. The V end lost 9 bases, the J end lost 3 bases, and 20 bases lay between the germline ends. The CDR3 covers 15 residues. In DNA, the CDR3 is TGTGCCAGTACCCGGGGGGTAAGTTTCCACTATGGCTACACCTTC. This translates into CASTRGVSFHYGYTF.

The V call is TRBV9, the J call TRBJ2-3; tentatively, D is TRBD1 (6 bases). The V and J ends lost 3 bases and 6 bases respectively, with 11 bases between them. Looked up from germline, CDR1 is SGDLS and CDR2 is YYNGEE. The length of the CDR3 is 13 residues. This CDR3 reads CASSEGGRDTQYF. The CDR3 nucleotides read TGTGCCAGCAGCGAAGGGGGAAGGGATACGCAGTATTTT.

The chain uses TRBV27 and TRBJ1-2; a weak D match, TRBD1 (5 bases). Trimming stripped 8 bases from V and 0 bases from J, with 10 bases between. The CDR3 is 13 amino acids. Germline V gives CDR1 MNHEY, CDR2 SMNVEV (reference sequence). The DNA for the CDR3 is TGTGCCAGCGGGGGGAAAGCTAACTATGGCTACACCTTC. Its translation: CASGGKANYGYTF.